A single sample is the source of the 3 T cell receptor beta chains below, sequenced in a study of identical twins. TCRdb recomputed calls from the 5' RACE reads with MiXCR, one row per CDR3 protein. This table holds roughly 1.6 million distinct CDR3 sequences, less than 40% found once. Sequenced input: cord blood. The receptors here all came from a newborn girl in good health.

This clonotype showed up just a few times. This chain links TRBV20-1 with TRBJ1-6; 9 bases fit TRBD1. The ends lost 2 bases at V and 11 bases at J; junction bases unmatched: 4. The CDR3 is made up of 13 amino acids. Germline lookup yields CDR1 DFQATT and CDR2 SNEGSKA (reference sequence). The chain's CDR3 is CSARRDRAPPLHF. CDR3 DNA: TGCAGTGCTAGACGGGACAGGGCACCACCCCTCCACTTT.

The chain links TRBV9 to TRBJ2-3; TRBD2 matches at 8 bases. Germline CDR1 reads SGDLS; CDR2 reads YYNGEE. The V gene end was trimmed by 4 bases and the J gene end by 9 bases; junction bases not matched to a gene: 10. CDR3 length equals 14 residues. The chain's CDR3 is CASSPVTSGITQYF. The CDR3 coding sequence is TGTGCCAGCAGCCCCGTCACTAGCGGCATCACGCAGTATTTT.

V gene TRBV12-3 or TRBV12-4 combines with J gene TRBJ1-2; 8 bases match TRBD1. V was clipped by 3 bases and J by 4 bases; unmatched bases: 4. This CDR3 region has 14 residues. CDR3 coding DNA: TGTGCCAGCAGTTTCGAACAGGGGGGCTATGGCTACACCTTC. This sequence encodes CASSFEQGGYGYTF.